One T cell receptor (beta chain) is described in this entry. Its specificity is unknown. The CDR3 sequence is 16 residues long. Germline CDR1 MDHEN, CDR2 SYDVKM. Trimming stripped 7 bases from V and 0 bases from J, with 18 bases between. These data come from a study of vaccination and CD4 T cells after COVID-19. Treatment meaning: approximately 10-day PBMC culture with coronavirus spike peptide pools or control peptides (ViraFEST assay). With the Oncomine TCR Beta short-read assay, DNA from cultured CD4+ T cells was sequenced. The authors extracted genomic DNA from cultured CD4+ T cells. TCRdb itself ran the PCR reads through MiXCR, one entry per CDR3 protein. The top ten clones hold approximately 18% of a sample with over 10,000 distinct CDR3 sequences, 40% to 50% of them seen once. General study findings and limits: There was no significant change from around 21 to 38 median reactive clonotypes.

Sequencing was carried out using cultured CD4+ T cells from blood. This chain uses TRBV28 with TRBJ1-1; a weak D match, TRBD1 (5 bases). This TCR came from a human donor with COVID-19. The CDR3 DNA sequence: TGTGCCAGCAAACAGGCCCGGTCCAGGATGAACACTGAAGCTTTCTTT. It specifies CASKQARSRMNTEAFF.